One sample yielded the 25 T cell receptor beta chains listed below, sequenced in a study of immune cell composition in non-small cell lung cancer (TCRdb year 2017). Normal lung samples were non-adjacent lung tissue taken as far from the tumour as possible, at least 3 cm away, from the same patient. Receptors were amplified or captured by the immunoSEQ multiplex PCR assay. This immuneACCESS table, as held by TCRdb, lists in-frame sequences with V and J called but not all clones. Of the missing ones, under half trace to an unresolved V gene in checked studies; the others have no known cause. This sample lists roughly 16,000 clones; 77% were detected once. Of the sample, approximately 9.2% is held by the ten largest clones. This sample was shared with a second study, whose subject was CD4 T cells in lung cancer.

Sequenced: non-adjacent lung tissue. The source is a human donor with non-small cell lung cancer.

This clone was counted between two and nine times. V gene TRBV5-4 combines with J gene TRBJ1-6, with 8 positions matching TRBD1. Germline V gene lookup returns CDR1 SGHNT and CDR2 YYREEE (reference sequence). CDR3 length: 12 amino acids. Trimming removed 8 bases from V and 10 bases from J; junction bases left unmatched: 5. CDR3 coding DNA: TGTGCCAGTCGACAGGGGAGCTCACCCCTCCACTTT. The encoded protein is CASRQGSSPLHF.

This chain uses TRBV15 with TRBJ2-4, with D unclear. From germline, CDR1 is LNHNV and CDR2 YYDKDF (reference sequence). V dropped 0 bases and J dropped 9 bases, with 15 bases sitting between them. This CDR3 has 15 amino acids. The CDR3 nucleotides read TGTGCCACCAGCAGAGATGTGCGACTCGGGTCCATTCAGTACTTC. Translation: CATSRDVRLGSIQYF.

This chain joins TRBV2 and TRBJ1-4, with 11 bases matching TRBD1. Germline trimming cut 2 bases from V and 7 bases from J; bases unmatched to any gene: 6. The CDR3 sequence is 16 residues long. CDR1 and CDR2 from the germline V gene are SNHLY and FYNNEI. The CDR3, as DNA: TGTGCCAGCAGTGAATTCGGACAGGGGGCGAGTGAAAAACTGTTTTTT. This translates into CASSEFGQGASEKLFF.

This chain uses TRBV7-3 with TRBJ1-1, with a possible D match to TRBD1 (6 bases). This CDR3 has 14 amino acids. Between the trimmed V and J ends, which lost 0 bases and 9 bases, there was a span of 14 bases. Germline loops: CDR1 SGHTA, CDR2 FQGTGA. The CDR3 DNA reads TGTGCCAGCAGCTTAACAAGCGGGGGCTCTAAAGCTTTCTTT. As protein: CASSLTSGGSKAFF.

V gene TRBV11-2 combines with J gene TRBJ2-7; 8 bases line up with TRBD1. CDR1 is SGHAT, CDR2 FQNNGV, per germline. There are 13 residues in the CDR3. V shed 5 bases and J 10 bases; nucleotides not matched to a gene: 10. As DNA, the CDR3 is TGTGCCAGCAGCCCGTCTGGGACAGGCTTTCAGTACTTC. Encoded protein: CASSPSGTGFQYF.

The V and J genes are TRBV30 and TRBJ2-1; D may be TRBD1 (5 bases). Germline V gives CDR1 GTSNPN, CDR2 SVGIG (reference sequence). V lost 8 bases and J lost 5, with 10 bases in between. The CDR3 totals 11 residues. CDR3 sequence reads: CAQAQDNEQFF. The DNA of the CDR3 is TGTGCCCAGGCACAGGACAATGAGCAGTTCTTC.

This clone is labeled large. The V gene is TRBV10-2, the J gene TRBJ1-2; D may be TRBD1 (5 bases). The CDR3 spans 16 residues. V lost 3 bases to trimming and J lost 1 base, with 15 bases between them. CDR1 is WSHSY and CDR2 is SAAADI in the germline V gene. CDR3 in amino acids: CASSEETAMLNYGYTF. CDR3 coding DNA: TGCGCCAGCAGTGAAGAGACAGCCATGCTTAACTATGGCTACACCTTC.

This chain joins TRBV5-6 and TRBJ2-3; TRBD1 might be the D (5 bases). V lost 5 bases, J lost 5 bases, and 21 bases lay in between. Looked up from germline, CDR1 is SGHDT and CDR2 is YYEEEE. CDR3 length equals 16 residues. For the CDR3, the DNA is TGTGCCAGCAGAGCCACCCTGGGCAGGGCAGGAGATACGCAGTATTTT. Its protein product is CASRATLGRAGDTQYF.

This clone is large in the sample. The chain has TRBV9 and TRBJ2-7; D may be TRBD2 (5 bases). This CDR3 region has 17 residues. The V and J ends lost 0 bases and 5 bases respectively, with 21 bases between them. Germline loops: CDR1 SGDLS, CDR2 YYNGEE. Written as DNA, the CDR3 is TGTGCCAGCAGCGTAGAGGATTTAGGTGCCGTCGGGAACGAGCAGTACTTC. Encoded protein: CASSVEDLGAVGNEQYF.

V and J are TRBV25-1 and TRBJ1-3; D remains ambiguous. V was trimmed by 4 bases and J by 0 bases, leaving 10 bases between them. CDR1 is MGHDK, CDR2 SYGVNS, per germline. This CDR3 region has 15 residues. The CDR3: CASSVTGSSGNTIYF. The CDR3 DNA follows: TGTGCCAGCAGTGTAACGGGGAGCTCTGGAAACACCATATATTTT.

The chain uses TRBV5-4 and TRBJ2-1; TRBD2 agrees at 15 bases. Germline V gene sequence: CDR1 SGHNT, CDR2 YYREEE (reference sequence). This CDR3 is built from 15 residues. Trimming took 5 bases from V and 10 from J; bases not matched to a gene: 7. The CDR3 DNA reads as TGTGCCAGCAGTTCGGGACTAGCGGGGGGAGGCGAGCAGTTCTTC. Amino acids: CASSSGLAGGGEQFF.

The gene calls are TRBV18 and TRBJ1-1; possible D gene TRBD1, 5 bases. Germline V gene sequence: CDR1 KGHSH, CDR2 LQKENI. Trimming took off 6 bases at V and 8 bases at J, with 16 bases between the two ends. CDR3 length equals 13 residues. The CDR3 loop reads CASSRAMEGEAFF. The CDR3 coding sequence is TGTGCCAGCTCGCGAGCCATGGAGGGGGAAGCTTTCTTT. Full variable domain (outside the CDR3, taken from reference TRBV18 and TRBJ1-1): NAGVMQNPRHLVRRRGQEARLRCSPMKGHSHVYWYRQLPEEGLKFMVYLQKENIIDESGMPKERFSAEFPKEGPSILRIQQVVRGDSAAYFCASSRAMEGEAFFGQGTRLTVV.

This chain links TRBV7-2 with TRBJ2-7; a weak D match, TRBD1 (6 bases). The V and J ends lost 6 bases and 7 bases respectively, with 19 bases between them. The CDR3 loop spans 14 amino acids. From germline, CDR1 is SGHTA and CDR2 FQGNSA. CDR3 coding DNA: TGTGCCAGCAGGCCCGCGACAGGCACCCTGGAGCAGTACTTC. Its protein product is CASRPATGTLEQYF.

J is TRBJ2-1 and V is TRBV5-6, with 9 positions matching TRBD1. Germline assignment: CDR1 SGHDT and CDR2 YYEEEE. The CDR3 consists of 15 residues. The junction had 3 bases not matched to a gene; V was cut back by 3 bases and J by 2 bases. This chain's CDR3 is CASSSYRGPYNEQFF. The CDR3 DNA sequence: TGTGCCAGCAGCTCTTACAGGGGGCCCTACAATGAGCAGTTCTTC.

There are a few counts of this clone. The same CDR3 is also encoded by other DNA sequences in this sample. The chain links TRBV4-3 to TRBJ1-1; D not certain. Germline CDR1 and CDR2: LGHNA and YSLEER. V dropped 0 bases and J dropped 1 base, with 3 bases sitting between them. CDR3 size: 13 residues. CDR3 sequence reads: CASSQDRNTEAFF. CDR3 nucleotide sequence: TGCGCCAGCAGCCAAGATAGGAACACTGAAGCTTTCTTT.

The rearrangement links TRBV5-1 to TRBJ2-5; 7 bases are shared with TRBD2. CDR3 length: 15 amino acids. Trimming at V came to 0 bases and at J to 2 bases, leaving 4 bases not matched to a gene. The V gene's germline CDR1 is SGHRS and CDR2 YFSETQ. CDR3 nucleotides: TGCGCCAGCAGCTTGGGAGGCGGGAGTCAAGAGACCCAGTACTTC. Protein: CASSLGGGSQETQYF.

This clone is judged medium-sized. This rearrangement joins TRBV5-5 to TRBJ2-7; no reliable D call. Germline CDR1 is SGHKS and CDR2 is YYEKEE (reference sequence). Trimming pared 2 bases from V and 3 bases from J, leaving 9 bases between. CDR3 length equals 13 residues. CDR3 in amino acids: CASSFDIVYEQYF. CDR3 nucleotides: TGTGCCAGCAGCTTTGACATAGTCTACGAGCAGTACTTC.

V is TRBV19 and J is TRBJ2-5; 7 bases are a match to TRBD2. The CDR3 length is 11 residues. Germline V gene data show CDR1 as LNHDA and CDR2 as SQIVND (reference sequence). With 6 bases clipped from V and 5 bases from J, the junction kept 0 bases outside the gene matches. CDR3 region: CASRGGETQYF. DNA of the CDR3: TGTGCCAGTAGGGGGGGGGAGACCCAGTACTTC.

V and J are TRBV19 and TRBJ1-1; 8 bases map to TRBD1. The CDR3 runs to 14 residues. CDR1 is LNHDA and CDR2 is SQIVND in the germline V gene (reference sequence). The J segment lost 5 bases and the V segment lost 8 bases, leaving 10 bases of the junction unmatched. CDR3 protein: CASGTRGRWTEAFF. The CDR3 DNA sequence: TGTGCCAGTGGGACCAGGGGGCGGTGGACTGAAGCTTTCTTT.

This chain connects TRBV2 to TRBJ2-1, with D perhaps matching TRBD1 or TRBD2 (5 bases each). V gave up 7 bases and J gave up 11 bases, with 12 bases separating them. CDR3 length equals 11 residues. Germline CDR1 is SNHLY and CDR2 is FYNNEI. CDR3 nucleotide sequence: TGTGCCAGCACGCGTGGGGGACAGCAGTTCTTC. It codes for CASTRGGQQFF.

The V gene is TRBV10-3, the J gene TRBJ1-2; possibly TRBD1 for D (5 bases). Trimming pared 0 bases from V and 7 bases from J, leaving 9 bases between. The germline gives CDR1 ENHRY, CDR2 SYGVKD. This CDR3 region has 13 residues. The CDR3 sequence: CAISESQGSGYTF. The CDR3 region has the DNA TGTGCCATCAGTGAGTCTCAGGGTAGTGGCTACACCTTC.

This chain joins TRBV7-9 and TRBJ2-6, with 7 bases matching TRBD2. This CDR3 comprises 16 residues. V dropped 0 bases and J dropped 2; count of bases not matched to a gene: 1. Germline V gene lookup returns CDR1 SEHNR and CDR2 FQNEAQ (reference sequence). The DNA of the CDR3 is TGTGCCAGCAGCTTAGCGGGGGGGACTGGGGCCAACGTCCTGACTTTC. Protein product: CASSLAGGTGANVLTF.

This chain uses TRBV6-5 with TRBJ2-7, with a weak D call TRBD1 (5 bases). Germline V gene sequence: CDR1 MNHEY, CDR2 SVGAGI. The CDR3 length is 13 residues. Trimming shortened V by 5 bases and J by 5 bases, and 13 bases separated the two germline ends. For the CDR3, the DNA is TGTGCCAGCAGTCGACCGCAGGGTGACGAGCAGTACTTC. It translates to CASSRPQGDEQYF.

The chain employs TRBV5-1 and TRBJ2-3; TRBD2 matches 7 bases. Germline V lookup: CDR1 SGHRS, CDR2 YFSETQ. The CDR3 covers 16 residues. V lost 2 bases and J lost 1; bases outside the gene matches: 7. The CDR3, as DNA: TGCGCCAGCAGCTTCGTAGTTCGGGGGGGCACAGATACGCAGTATTTT. This sequence encodes CASSFVVRGGTDTQYF.

This clone was seen only once. The chain couples TRBV7-3 to TRBJ1-2; D not certain. V was clipped by 1 base and J by 8 bases, with 17 bases between them. Germline V gives CDR1 SGHTA, CDR2 FQGTGA. CDR3 length: 15 amino acids. Here the CDR3 DNA reads TGTGCCAGCAGCTTAAACCCCACGCAGCCCGAGGGCTACACCTTC. It translates to CASSLNPTQPEGYTF.